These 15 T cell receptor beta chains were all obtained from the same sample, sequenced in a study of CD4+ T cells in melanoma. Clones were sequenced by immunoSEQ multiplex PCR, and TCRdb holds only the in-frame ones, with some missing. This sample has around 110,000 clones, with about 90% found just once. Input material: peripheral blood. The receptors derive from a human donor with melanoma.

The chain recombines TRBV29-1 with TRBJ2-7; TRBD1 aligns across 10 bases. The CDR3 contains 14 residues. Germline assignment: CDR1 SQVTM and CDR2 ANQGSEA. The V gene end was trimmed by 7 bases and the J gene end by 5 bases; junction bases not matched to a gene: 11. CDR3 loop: CSARDGTGDDEQYF. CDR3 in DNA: TGCAGCGCTCGCGACGGGACAGGGGACGACGAGCAGTACTTC.

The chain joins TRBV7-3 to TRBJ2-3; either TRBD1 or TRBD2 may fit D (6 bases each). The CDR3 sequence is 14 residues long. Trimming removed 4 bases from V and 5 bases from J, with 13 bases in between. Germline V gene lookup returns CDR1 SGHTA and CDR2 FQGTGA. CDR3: CASSSTGAGDTQYF. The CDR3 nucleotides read TGTGCCAGCAGCTCGACGGGGGCGGGAGATACGCAGTATTTT.

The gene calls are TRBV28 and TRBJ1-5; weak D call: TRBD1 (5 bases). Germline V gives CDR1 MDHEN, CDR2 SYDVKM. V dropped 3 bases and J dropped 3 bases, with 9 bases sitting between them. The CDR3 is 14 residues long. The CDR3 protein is CASSFSGVNQPQHF. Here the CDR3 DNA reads TGTGCCAGCAGTTTTTCGGGGGTCAATCAGCCCCAGCATTTT.

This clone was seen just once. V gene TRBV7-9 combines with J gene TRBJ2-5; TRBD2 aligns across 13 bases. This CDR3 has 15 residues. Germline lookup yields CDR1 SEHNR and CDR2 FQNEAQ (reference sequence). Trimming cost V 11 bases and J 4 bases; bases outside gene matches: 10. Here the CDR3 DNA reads TGTGCCGGGACTAGCGGGACCCGAGGGGTAGAGACCCAGTACTTC. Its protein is CAGTSGTRGVETQYF.

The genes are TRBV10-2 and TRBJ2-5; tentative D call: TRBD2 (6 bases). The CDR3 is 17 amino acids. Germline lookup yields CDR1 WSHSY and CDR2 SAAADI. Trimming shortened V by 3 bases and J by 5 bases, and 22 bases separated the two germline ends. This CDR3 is CASSDLSGLSEGETQYF. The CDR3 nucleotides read TGCGCCAGCAGTGATCTTTCGGGTCTCTCGGAGGGGGAGACCCAGTACTTC.

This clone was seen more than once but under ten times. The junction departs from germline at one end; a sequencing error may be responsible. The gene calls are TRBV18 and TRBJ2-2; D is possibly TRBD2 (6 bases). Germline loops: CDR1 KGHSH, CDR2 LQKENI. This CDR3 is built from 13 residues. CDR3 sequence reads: CATSPGEPGELFF. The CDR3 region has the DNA TGTGCCACCTCACCGGGGGAGCCAGGAGAGCTGTTTTTT.

The CDR3 DNA is TGTGCCAGCAGCGCGACCGGACAGGTTCTGACTAGCAATCAGCCCCAGCATTTT. Its translation: CASSATGQVLTSNQPQHF. The chain combines TRBV7-2 with TRBJ1-5, with 7 bases lining up with TRBD1. Losses at the gene ends were 5 bases for V and 0 bases for J; bases not matched to a gene: 13. CDR3 length equals 18 residues. Germline V gives CDR1 SGHTA, CDR2 FQGNSA.

CDR3 residues: CASSLVPGESTDTQYF. The DNA of the CDR3 is TGCGCCAGCAGCTTGGTTCCGGGAGAGTCGACAGATACGCAGTATTTT. The chain is built from TRBV5-1 and TRBJ2-3, with D possibly TRBD2 on 6 matching bases. Trimming pared 0 bases from V and 3 bases from J, leaving 14 bases between. Germline CDR1 and CDR2: SGHRS and YFSETQ. The CDR3 has 16 residues.

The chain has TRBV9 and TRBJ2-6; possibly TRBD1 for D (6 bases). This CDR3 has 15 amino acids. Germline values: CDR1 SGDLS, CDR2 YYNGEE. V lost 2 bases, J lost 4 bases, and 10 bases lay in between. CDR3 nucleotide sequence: TGTGCCAGCAGCGTGCAGGGGAGCGGGGCCAACGTCCTGACTTTC. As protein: CASSVQGSGANVLTF.

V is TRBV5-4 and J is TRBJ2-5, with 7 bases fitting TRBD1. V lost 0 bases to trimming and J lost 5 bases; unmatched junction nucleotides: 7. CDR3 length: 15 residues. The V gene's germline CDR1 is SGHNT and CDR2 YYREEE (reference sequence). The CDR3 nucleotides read TGTGCCAGCAGCTTGGGTGGGACAGTCCGGGAGACCCAGTACTTC. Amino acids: CASSLGGTVRETQYF.

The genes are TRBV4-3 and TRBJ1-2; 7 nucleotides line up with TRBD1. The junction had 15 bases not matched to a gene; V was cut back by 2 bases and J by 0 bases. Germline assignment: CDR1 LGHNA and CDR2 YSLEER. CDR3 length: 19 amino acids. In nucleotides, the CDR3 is TGCGCCAGCAGCCAAAGCGCTGGGTTCTTGGACAGGTCTAACTATGGCTACACCTTC. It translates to CASSQSAGFLDRSNYGYTF.

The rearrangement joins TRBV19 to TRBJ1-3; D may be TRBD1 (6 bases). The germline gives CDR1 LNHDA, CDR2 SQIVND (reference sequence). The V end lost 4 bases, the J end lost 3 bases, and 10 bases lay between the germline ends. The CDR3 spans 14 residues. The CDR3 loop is CASSTQGLGNTIYF. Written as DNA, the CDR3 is TGTGCCAGTAGTACCCAGGGGCTTGGAAACACCATATATTTT.

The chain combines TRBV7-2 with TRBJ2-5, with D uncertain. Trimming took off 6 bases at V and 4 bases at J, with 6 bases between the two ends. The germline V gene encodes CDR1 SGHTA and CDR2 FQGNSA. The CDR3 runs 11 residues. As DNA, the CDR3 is TGTGCCAGCAGTTATAGAGAGACCCAGTACTTC. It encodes CASSYRETQYF.

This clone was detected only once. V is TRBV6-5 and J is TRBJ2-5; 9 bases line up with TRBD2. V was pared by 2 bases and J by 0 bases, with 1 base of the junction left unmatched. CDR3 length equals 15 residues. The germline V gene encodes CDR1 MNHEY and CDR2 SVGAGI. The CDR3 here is CASSYVAGDQETQYF. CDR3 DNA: TGTGCCAGCAGTTACGTAGCGGGGGACCAAGAGACCCAGTACTTC.

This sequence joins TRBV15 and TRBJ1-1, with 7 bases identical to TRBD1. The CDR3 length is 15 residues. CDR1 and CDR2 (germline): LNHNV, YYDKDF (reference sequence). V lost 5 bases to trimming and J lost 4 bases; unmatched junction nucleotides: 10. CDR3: CATSRGGQGGTEAFF. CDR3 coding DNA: TGTGCCACCAGCCGAGGGGGGCAGGGGGGCACTGAAGCTTTCTTT.